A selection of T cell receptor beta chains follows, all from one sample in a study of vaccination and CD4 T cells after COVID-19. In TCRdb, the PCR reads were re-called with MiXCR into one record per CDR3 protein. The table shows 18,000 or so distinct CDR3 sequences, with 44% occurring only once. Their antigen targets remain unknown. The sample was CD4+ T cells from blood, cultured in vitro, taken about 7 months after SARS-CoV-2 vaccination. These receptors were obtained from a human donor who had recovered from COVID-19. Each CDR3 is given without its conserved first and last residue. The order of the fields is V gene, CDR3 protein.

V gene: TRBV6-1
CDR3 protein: ASSPLRERTDTQY

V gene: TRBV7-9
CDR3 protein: ASSQWTEPEAF

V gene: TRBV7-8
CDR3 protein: ASSLVLRGGYGYT

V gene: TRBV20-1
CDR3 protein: SAREIPRGKTEAF

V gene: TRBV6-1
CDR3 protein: ASSPRMRDREHSPLH

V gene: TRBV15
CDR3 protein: ATSRALGSSYNSPLH

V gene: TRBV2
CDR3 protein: ASSEDRPYGYT

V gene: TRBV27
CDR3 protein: ASSQPGTGSEQF

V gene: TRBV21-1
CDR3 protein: ANSARDRGSPEQY

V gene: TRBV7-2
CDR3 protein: ASSFEGHVFSGTQY

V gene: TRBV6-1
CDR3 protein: ASRRTSQETQY

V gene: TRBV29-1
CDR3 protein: SVVVASGSRGTDTQY

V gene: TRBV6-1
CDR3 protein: ASSTVPLVEKLF

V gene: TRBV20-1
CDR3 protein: SARDSSPPPNQPQH

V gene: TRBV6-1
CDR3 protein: ATAGVQETQY

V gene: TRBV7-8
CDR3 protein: ASSTNRLGQKLYNEQF

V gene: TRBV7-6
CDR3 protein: ASSFVLTGYTGELF

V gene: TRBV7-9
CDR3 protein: ASSPISRTAYNEQF

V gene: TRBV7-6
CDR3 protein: ASSLDSRDGSTDTQY

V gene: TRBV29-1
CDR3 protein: SGGAGGYNEQY

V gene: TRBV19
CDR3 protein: ASSIGTSSYNEQF

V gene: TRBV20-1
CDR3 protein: SAPRQGVAYEQY

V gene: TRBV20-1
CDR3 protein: SARGGRTYNEQF

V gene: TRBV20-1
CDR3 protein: SARALDGRTLH

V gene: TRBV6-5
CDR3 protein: ASSYSKGGNYGYT

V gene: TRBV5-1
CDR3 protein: ASSAGRGGYGYT

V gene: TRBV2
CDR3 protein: ASSADRGPAF

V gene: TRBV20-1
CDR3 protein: SARDIGTGGLAGGV

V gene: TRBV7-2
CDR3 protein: ASSLARDRGF

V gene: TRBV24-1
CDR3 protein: ATRPGDTNTGELF

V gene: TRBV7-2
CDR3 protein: ASSLGLAPDTQY

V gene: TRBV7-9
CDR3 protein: ASSLPIGSSF

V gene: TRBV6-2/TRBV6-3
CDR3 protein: ASKGQSGRAVSDTQY

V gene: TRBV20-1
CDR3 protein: SALNSGANVLT

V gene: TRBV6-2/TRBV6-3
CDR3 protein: ASSPRTDGYT

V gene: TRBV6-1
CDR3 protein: ASSPGTGGVIDTQY

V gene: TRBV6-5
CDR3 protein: ASSYLLGHKNYGYT

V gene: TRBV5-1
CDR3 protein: ASRVSEGRGEAF

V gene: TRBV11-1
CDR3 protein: ASSPVPASSYEQY

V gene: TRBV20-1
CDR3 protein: SAPQVTNYGYT

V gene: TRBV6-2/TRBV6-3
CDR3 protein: ASSYSGVRETQY

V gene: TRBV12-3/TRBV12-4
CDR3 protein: ASSFRRGGTEAF

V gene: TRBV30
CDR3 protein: AWSLDRGSYNEQF

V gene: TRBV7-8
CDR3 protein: ASSRSQETQY

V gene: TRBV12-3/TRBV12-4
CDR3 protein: ASSLSPGNTIY

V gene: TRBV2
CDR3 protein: ASTLILNSPLH

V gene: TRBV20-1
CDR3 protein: SAETGRGESYNEQF

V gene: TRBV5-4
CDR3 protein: ASSPSGSVKETQY

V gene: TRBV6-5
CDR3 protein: ASSYWDDSEAF

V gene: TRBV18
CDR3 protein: ASSPPYGAGGHTDTQY

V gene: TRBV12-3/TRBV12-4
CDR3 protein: ASSSGTGRKG

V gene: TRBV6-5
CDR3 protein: ASSYSGDTLNTQY

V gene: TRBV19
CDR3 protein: ASSMRQGGYGYT

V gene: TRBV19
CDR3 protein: ASSLGQGNQPQH